This T cell receptor (beta chain) comes out of a study of OX40 agonist ivuxolimab in advanced cancers. Study in general: Every 2 weeks, ivuxolimab was infused into the patients intravenously at between 0.01 and 10 mg/kg. The mean age was approximately 60 years, ranging from about 20 to 79, with roughly four fifths of participants male. Three patients responded partially, comprising one with hepatocellular carcinoma and two with cutaneous melanoma.

Whole-study results and caveats: CD4+ T cells averaged fewer expanded clones than CD8+ T cells.

The V end lost 2 bases, the J end lost 7 bases, and 14 bases lay between the germline ends. This CDR3 comprises 15 residues. Germline CDR1 reads LNHDA; CDR2 reads SQIVND (reference sequence). Clones were sequenced by immunoSEQ multiplex PCR, and TCRdb holds only the in-frame ones, with some missing. The table lists 35,000 to 40,000 clones, approximately 80% of them singletons, with 8% to 10% in the top ten. On this clone itself: Its matching antigen is unknown.

The TCR comes from an adult with an advanced solid tumor such as melanoma, head and neck, liver or kidney cancer. The V gene is TRBV19, the J gene TRBJ1-4; D unresolved. This material consisted of CD4+ or CD8+ T cells sorted from blood, taken in a trial of the OX40 agonist ivuxolimab. CDR3 protein: CASSIQNFGGEKLFF. The DNA for the CDR3 is TGTGCCAGTAGTATACAAAACTTCGGCGGTGAAAAACTGTTTTTT. Based on the CDR3 plus reference TRBV19 and TRBJ1-4, the full variable domain is DGGITQSPKYLFRKEGQNVTLSCEQNLNHDAMYWYRQDPGQGLRLIYYSQIVNDFQKGDIAEGYSVSREKKESFPLTVTSAQKNPTAFYLCASSIQNFGGEKLFFGSGTQLSVL.